Below, 28 T cell receptor beta chains from the same sample are listed, as sequenced in a study of lymphopenia after photon versus proton radiotherapy. Profiled with immunoSEQ multiplex PCR; TCRdb holds only in-frame clones, not every one. The sample shows some 25,000 clones, over 80% of them seen only once. Sample: peripheral blood, taken from a patient treated with photon-based radiotherapy. All receptors derive from a man between 50 and 59 years old with gastric cancer.

This sequence joins TRBV2 and TRBJ1-4, with D maybe TRBD1 (6 bases). This CDR3 has 14 residues. Germline CDR1 SNHLY, CDR2 FYNNEI. V was trimmed by 8 bases and J by 0 bases, leaving 10 bases between them. The CDR3 DNA reads as TGTGCCAGCTTAGGGACAACAACTAATGAAAAACTGTTTTTT. This codes for CASLGTTTNEKLFF.

The chain is built from TRBV12-5 and TRBJ1-1, with D unclear. Germline CDR1 reads LGHNT; CDR2 reads FRNRAP. This CDR3 has 14 residues. The V gene lost 5 bases and the J gene lost 4 bases, with 14 bases spanning the gap. This CDR3 reads CASGKHSSLTEAFF. The DNA for the CDR3 is TGTGCTAGTGGTAAACACAGTTCGCTCACTGAAGCTTTCTTT.

This sequence joins TRBV4-2 and TRBJ2-7; 7 bases match TRBD2. The V gene end was trimmed by 4 bases and the J gene end by 6 bases; junction bases not matched to a gene: 9. From germline, CDR1 is LGHNA and CDR2 YNFKEQ. The length of the CDR3 is 14 residues. The CDR3, as DNA: TGTGCCAGCAGCCTGGGGGAGGGTTGCGGCGAGCAGTACTTC. Protein sequence: CASSLGEGCGEQYF.

The rearrangement uses TRBV9 and TRBJ1-1; D gene uncertain. The CDR3 consists of 14 residues. Germline lookup yields CDR1 SGDLS and CDR2 YYNGEE. Trimming removed 0 bases at V and 2 bases at J, with 8 bases between. The CDR3 DNA is TGTGCCAGCAGCGTAGGCCCGGCAAACACTGAAGCTTTCTTT. The encoded protein is CASSVGPANTEAFF.

The V gene is TRBV11-2, the J gene TRBJ2-1; 8 bases line up with TRBD1. The V and J ends lost 5 bases and 4 bases, in that order; junction bases with no gene match: 4. Germline values: CDR1 SGHAT, CDR2 FQNNGV. CDR3 length: 14 residues. The CDR3 region is CASSIGDRYNEQFF. CDR3 bases: TGTGCCAGCAGCATAGGGGACAGGTACAATGAGCAGTTCTTC.

The chain combines TRBV6-6 with TRBJ1-5; TRBD1 aligns across 7 bases. V was pared by 0 bases and J by 4 bases, with 0 bases of the junction left unmatched. CDR1 and CDR2 (germline): MNHNY, SVGAGI (reference sequence). This CDR3 has 14 amino acids. The CDR3 region is CASSYSDRNQPQHF. As DNA, the CDR3 is TGTGCCAGCAGTTACTCGGACAGGAATCAGCCCCAGCATTTT.

This clone has more than one count but fewer than ten. This CDR3 reads CASSFRDSNTGELFF. In DNA form, the CDR3 reads TGTGCCAGCAGTTTTCGGGACTCGAACACCGGGGAGCTGTTTTTT. The chain joins TRBV28 to TRBJ2-2, with a tentative D call TRBD2 (6 bases). The V gene lost 3 bases and the J gene lost 0 bases, with 8 bases spanning the gap. The CDR3 length is 15 residues. Germline V lookup: CDR1 MDHEN, CDR2 SYDVKM. The full variable domain, its missing parts supplied by reference TRBV28 and TRBJ2-2, is DVKVTQSSRYLVKRTGEKVFLECVQDMDHENMFWYRQDPGLGLRLIYFSYDVKMKEKGDIPEGYSVSREKKERFSLILESASTNQTSMYLCASSFRDSNTGELFFGEGSRLTVL.

The rearrangement uses TRBV23-1 and TRBJ1-2; TRBD1 matches 9 bases. TRBV23-1 is identified as an open reading frame with a role that is uncertain. CDR3 size: 14 residues. The V segment lost 3 bases and the J segment 5 bases; nucleotides outside the gene matches: 4. CDR3 coding DNA: TGCGCCAGCAGTCATACTGGGACAGGGTATGGCTACACCTTC. Its protein product is CASSHTGTGYGYTF.

V usage is TRBV19 and J usage is TRBJ2-6; D gene uncertain. CDR1 is LNHDA, CDR2 SQIVND, per germline (reference sequence). Trimming stripped 7 bases from V and 0 bases from J, with 10 bases between. The CDR3 spans 15 residues. The CDR3 here is CASNIRSSGANVLTF. CDR3 bases: TGTGCCAGTAACATAAGGAGCTCTGGGGCCAACGTCCTGACTTTC.

The gene calls are TRBV5-4 and TRBJ1-4; maybe TRBD1 (6 bases). Trimming pared 0 bases from V and 6 bases from J, leaving 12 bases between. The V gene's germline CDR1 is SGHNT and CDR2 YYREEE (reference sequence). CDR3 size: 15 residues. The CDR3 DNA follows: TGTGCCAGCAGCTTGGCCCCGGACAGAGATGAAAAACTGTTTTTT. Its protein is CASSLAPDRDEKLFF.

The chain recombines TRBV7-2 with TRBJ2-7, with D perhaps matching TRBD1 (5 bases). The germline V and J ends were trimmed by 2 bases and 7 bases, with 18 bases remaining between them. Germline V gene data show CDR1 as SGHTA and CDR2 as FQGNSA. CDR3 length equals 15 residues. The DNA of the CDR3 is TGTGCCAGCAGCTTACCTGGCAGGGCCCTAGGAGAGCAGTACGTC. This sequence encodes CASSLPGRALGEQYV.

This clone has just a few counts. This sequence joins TRBV7-3 and TRBJ1-3, with D perhaps TRBD1 (6 bases). The CDR3 runs 19 residues. Germline V lookup: CDR1 SGHTA, CDR2 FQGTGA. The V end lost 10 bases, the J end lost 0 bases, and 28 bases lay between the germline ends. DNA for the CDR3: TGTGCCACCCGGGTCAGGGGCGCTATACGACAGAACTCTGGAAACACCATATATTTT. This encodes CATRVRGAIRQNSGNTIYF.

The genes are TRBV27 and TRBJ1-5; possibly TRBD1 for D (5 bases). The CDR3 has 16 amino acids. Trimming stripped 10 bases from V and 0 bases from J, with 19 bases between. Germline values: CDR1 MNHEY, CDR2 SMNVEV (reference sequence). The CDR3 region is CATFFGRQHSNQPQHF. CDR3 nucleotide sequence: TGTGCCACCTTTTTTGGGAGACAGCATAGCAATCAGCCCCAGCATTTT.

This clone came up a few times. The chain employs TRBV20-1 and TRBJ1-1; D not resolved. The CDR3 loop spans 11 amino acids. Germline CDR1 is DFQATT and CDR2 is SNEGSKA (reference sequence). The ends were cut back, 7 bases at V and 1 base at J, with 7 bases in the middle. CDR3: CSVGTNTEAFF. Here the CDR3 DNA reads TGCAGTGTTGGCACGAACACTGAAGCTTTCTTT.

The chain recombines TRBV5-4 with TRBJ2-3; D not certain. The CDR3 contains 14 residues. V was pared by 2 bases and J by 0 bases, with 7 bases between. Germline assignment: CDR1 SGHNT and CDR2 YYREEE (reference sequence). CDR3 protein: CASSFGQSTDTQYF. The DNA for the CDR3 is TGTGCCAGCAGCTTTGGGCAGAGCACAGATACGCAGTATTTT.

The V call is TRBV5-1, the J call TRBJ2-3; D is unclear. Trimming removed 0 bases from V and 0 bases from J, with 14 bases in between. This CDR3 has 17 residues. Germline assignment: CDR1 SGHRS and CDR2 YFSETQ. CDR3 sequence reads: CASSLAGPFPSTDTQYF. The CDR3 DNA is TGCGCCAGCAGCTTGGCCGGTCCATTTCCTAGCACAGATACGCAGTATTTT.

The chain combines TRBV19 with TRBJ1-1; D is unclear. In germline, CDR1 is LNHDA, CDR2 SQIVND (reference sequence). CDR3 length: 14 residues. Deletions cut 1 base from V and 10 bases from J, with 16 bases between. CDR3 loop: CASSIVGRIRGAFF. CDR3 DNA sequence: TGTGCCAGTAGTATAGTAGGGCGGATCCGTGGAGCTTTCTTT.

The V and J genes are TRBV10-2 and TRBJ1-1, with 9 nucleotides matching TRBD1. The CDR3 loop spans 15 amino acids. V trimming: 6 bases; J trimming: 3 bases; junction bases outside the gene matches: 8. Germline CDR1 and CDR2: WSHSY and SAAADI. Here the CDR3 DNA reads TGCGCCAGCAGCACATACAGGGGGCTAGACACTGAAGCTTTCTTT. Translated, it gives CASSTYRGLDTEAFF.

This clone is a singleton in its sample. The chain has TRBV5-5 and TRBJ1-6; D might be TRBD1 (5 bases). The V gene's germline CDR1 is SGHKS and CDR2 YYEKEE (reference sequence). The CDR3 spans 17 residues. Trimming shortened V by 4 bases and J by 5 bases, and 19 bases separated the two germline ends. The CDR3 nucleotides are TGTGCCAGCAGCCTTCATTACGACAGAGCTCATAATTCACCCCTCCACTTT. Translation gives CASSLHYDRAHNSPLHF.

V gene TRBV19 combines with J gene TRBJ1-6; 9 bases line up with TRBD1. After removal of 7 bases from V and 6 bases from J, the junction contained 7 bases not matched to a gene. The length of the CDR3 is 15 residues. Looked up from germline, CDR1 is LNHDA and CDR2 is SQIVND (reference sequence). The CDR3 sequence: CASTTRDRANSPLHF. The DNA for the CDR3 is TGTGCCAGTACCACCCGGGACAGGGCTAATTCACCCCTCCACTTT.

The chain links TRBV5-1 to TRBJ1-1; TRBD1 matches 8 bases. Trimming removed 2 bases from V and 5 bases from J; junction bases left unmatched: 8. The V gene's germline CDR1 is SGHRS and CDR2 YFSETQ. This CDR3 spans 15 amino acids. The CDR3 DNA follows: TGCGCCAGCAGCTTCGACCCGGGACAGGAGACTGAAGCTTTCTTT. Amino acids: CASSFDPGQETEAFF. The complete variable domain, with remaining parts taken from reference TRBV5-1 and TRBJ1-1, reads KAGVTQTPRYLIKTRGQQVTLSCSPISGHRSVSWYQQTPGQGLQFLFEYFSETQRNKGNFPGRFSGRQFSNSRSEMNVSTLELGDSALYLCASSFDPGQETEAFFGQGTRLTVV.

This chain joins TRBV6-1 and TRBJ2-1; no firm D call. The CDR3 length is 12 residues. Per germline, CDR1 MNHNS and CDR2 SASEGT. V shed 6 bases and J shed 4 bases, with 7 bases lying between them. The CDR3 spells CASRGPYNEQFF. The CDR3 nucleotides are TGTGCCAGCAGAGGACCTTACAATGAGCAGTTCTTC.

This chain uses TRBV11-2 with TRBJ2-2, with D maybe TRBD1 (5 bases). This CDR3 has 17 residues. The ends were cut back, 0 bases at V and 1 base at J, with 12 bases in the middle. CDR1 is SGHAT, CDR2 FQNNGV, per germline. Written as DNA, the CDR3 is TGTGCCAGCAGCTTAGAAATTACAGGCCAGAACACCGGGGAGCTGTTTTTT. Its protein product is CASSLEITGQNTGELFF.

This clone was seen only a few times. The chain employs TRBV7-2 and TRBJ1-3; 7 nucleotides agree with TRBD1. Germline-derived CDR1 and CDR2 are SGHTA and FQGNSA. The length of the CDR3 is 16 residues. V gave up 5 bases and J gave up 3 bases; unmatched junction bases: 10. The CDR3 DNA sequence: TGTGCCAGCAGCCCCGCTCAAGGGGGCAGTGGAAACACCATATATTTT. Amino acid sequence: CASSPAQGGSGNTIYF.

The genes are TRBV2 and TRBJ2-7, with 9 nucleotides matching TRBD1. Unmatched junction bases numbered 3, after V lost 9 bases and J lost 3 bases. The CDR3 consists of 12 residues. The germline gives CDR1 SNHLY, CDR2 FYNNEI. This CDR3 reads CARQGQGYEQYF. The CDR3 DNA is TGTGCCAGACAGGGACAGGGCTACGAGCAGTACTTC.

V and J are TRBV5-1 and TRBJ2-1; D gene unclear. In germline, CDR1 is SGHRS, CDR2 YFSETQ. The CDR3 has 11 residues. Trimming took 4 bases from V and 8 from J, leaving 7 bases between them. The CDR3 loop is CASSARDEQFF. CDR3 in DNA: TGCGCCAGCAGCGCCCGGGATGAGCAGTTCTTC.

CDR3 in amino acids: CATSREDRGGETQYF. The CDR3 nucleotides are TGTGCCACCAGCAGGGAGGACAGGGGTGGGGAGACCCAGTACTTC. The J gene is TRBJ2-5, the V gene TRBV15, with 9 bases that match TRBD1. In germline, CDR1 is LNHNV, CDR2 YYDKDF (reference sequence). The V gene end was trimmed by 3 bases and the J gene end by 5 bases; junction bases not matched to a gene: 7. The CDR3 is 15 amino acids.

The rearrangement uses TRBV19 and TRBJ2-7, with D perhaps matching TRBD2 (6 bases). With 1 base removed from V and 2 bases from J, the gap between germline ends came to 12 bases. Germline lookup yields CDR1 LNHDA and CDR2 SQIVND (reference sequence). The length of the CDR3 is 15 residues. The CDR3 protein is CASSIAAGPAYEQYF. CDR3 sequence (DNA): TGTGCCAGTAGTATAGCCGCGGGGCCTGCCTACGAGCAGTACTTC.